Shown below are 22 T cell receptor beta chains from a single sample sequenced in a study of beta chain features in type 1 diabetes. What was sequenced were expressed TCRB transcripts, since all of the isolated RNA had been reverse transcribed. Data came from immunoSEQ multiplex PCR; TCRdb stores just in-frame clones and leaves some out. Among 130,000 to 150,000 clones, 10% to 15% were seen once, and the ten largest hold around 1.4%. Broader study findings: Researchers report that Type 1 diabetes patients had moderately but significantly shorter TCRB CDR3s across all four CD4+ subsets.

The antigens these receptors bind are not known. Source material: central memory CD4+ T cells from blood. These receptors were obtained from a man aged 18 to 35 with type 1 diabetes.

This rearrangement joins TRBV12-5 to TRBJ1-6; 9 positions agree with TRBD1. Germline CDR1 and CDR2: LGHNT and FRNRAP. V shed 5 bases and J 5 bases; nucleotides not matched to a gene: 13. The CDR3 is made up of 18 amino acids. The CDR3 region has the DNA TGTGCTAGTGGTCCTGGGACAGGGAGTGGCGTTGATAATTCACCCCTCCACTTT. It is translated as CASGPGTGSGVDNSPLHF.

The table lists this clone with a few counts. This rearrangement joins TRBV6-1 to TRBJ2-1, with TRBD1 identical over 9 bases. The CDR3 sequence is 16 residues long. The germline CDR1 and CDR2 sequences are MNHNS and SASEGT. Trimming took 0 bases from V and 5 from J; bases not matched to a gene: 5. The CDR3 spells CASSEARGQGNNEQFF. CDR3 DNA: TGTGCCAGCAGTGAAGCAAGGGGACAGGGAAACAATGAGCAGTTCTTC.

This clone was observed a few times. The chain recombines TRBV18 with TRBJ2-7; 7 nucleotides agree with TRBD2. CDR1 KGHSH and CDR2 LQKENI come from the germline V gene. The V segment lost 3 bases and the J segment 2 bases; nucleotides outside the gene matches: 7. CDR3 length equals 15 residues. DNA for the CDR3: TGTGCCAGCTCACCTGAATCTAGCGGACCCTACGAGCAGTACTTC. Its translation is CASSPESSGPYEQYF.

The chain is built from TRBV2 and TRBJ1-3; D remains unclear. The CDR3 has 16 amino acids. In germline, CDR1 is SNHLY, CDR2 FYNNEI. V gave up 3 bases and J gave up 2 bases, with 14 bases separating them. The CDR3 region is CASSDGRLNAGNTIYF. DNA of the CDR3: TGTGCCAGCAGTGATGGCAGGCTTAATGCTGGAAACACCATATATTTT.

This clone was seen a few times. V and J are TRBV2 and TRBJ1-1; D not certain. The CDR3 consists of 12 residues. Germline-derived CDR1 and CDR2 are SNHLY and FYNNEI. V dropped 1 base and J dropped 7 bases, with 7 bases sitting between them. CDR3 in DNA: TGTGCCAGCAGTGAAGAGGGAATTGAAGCTTTCTTT. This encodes CASSEEGIEAFF.

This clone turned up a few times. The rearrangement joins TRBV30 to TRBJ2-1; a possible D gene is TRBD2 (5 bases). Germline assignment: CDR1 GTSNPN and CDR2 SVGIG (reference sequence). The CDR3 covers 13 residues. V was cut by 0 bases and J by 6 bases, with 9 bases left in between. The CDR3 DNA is TGTGCCTGGAGTGTAGGCAGCGGCAATGAGCAGTTCTTC. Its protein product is CAWSVGSGNEQFF.

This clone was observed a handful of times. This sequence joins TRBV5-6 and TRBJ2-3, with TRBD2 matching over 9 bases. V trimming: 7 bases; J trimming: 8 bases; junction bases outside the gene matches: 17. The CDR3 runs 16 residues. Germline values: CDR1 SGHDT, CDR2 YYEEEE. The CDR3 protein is CASCTGVLAGQGTQYF. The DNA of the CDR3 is TGTGCCAGCTGTACGGGGGTACTAGCGGGTCAAGGTACGCAGTATTTT. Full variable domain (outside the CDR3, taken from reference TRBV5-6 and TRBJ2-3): DAGVTQSPTHLIKTRGQQVTLRCSPKSGHDTVSWYQQALGQGPQFIFQYYEEEERQRGNFPDRFSGHQFPNYSSELNVNALLLGDSALYLCASCTGVLAGQGTQYFGPGTRLTVL.

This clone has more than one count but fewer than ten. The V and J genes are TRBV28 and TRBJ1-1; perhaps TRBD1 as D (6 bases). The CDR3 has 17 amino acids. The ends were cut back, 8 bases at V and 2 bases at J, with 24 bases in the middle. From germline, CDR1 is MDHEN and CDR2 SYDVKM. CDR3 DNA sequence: TGTGCCAGCCTTAGGGCAACCACAGGGATTCTCAACACTGAAGCTTTCTTT. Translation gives CASLRATTGILNTEAFF.

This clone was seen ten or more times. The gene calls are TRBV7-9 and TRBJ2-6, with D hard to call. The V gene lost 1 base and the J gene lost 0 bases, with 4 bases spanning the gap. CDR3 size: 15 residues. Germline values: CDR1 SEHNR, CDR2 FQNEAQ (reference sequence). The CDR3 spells CASSLGPSGANVLTF. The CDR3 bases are TGTGCCAGCAGCTTAGGACCCTCTGGGGCCAACGTCCTGACTTTC. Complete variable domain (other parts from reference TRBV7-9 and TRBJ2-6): DTGVSQNPRHKITKRGQNVTFRCDPISEHNRLYWYRQTLGQGPEFLTYFQNEAQLEKSRLLSDRFSAERPKGSFSTLEIQRTEQGDSAMYLCASSLGPSGANVLTFGAGSRLTVL.

CDR3: CASSPGQGATNEKLFF. The CDR3, as DNA: TGTGCCAGCAGCCCGGGACAGGGAGCAACTAATGAAAAACTGTTTTTT. The rearrangement uses TRBV5-4 and TRBJ1-4, with 9 nucleotides matching TRBD1. Trimming cost V 4 bases and J 0 bases; bases outside gene matches: 4. The germline gives CDR1 SGHNT, CDR2 YYREEE (reference sequence). There are 16 residues in the CDR3.

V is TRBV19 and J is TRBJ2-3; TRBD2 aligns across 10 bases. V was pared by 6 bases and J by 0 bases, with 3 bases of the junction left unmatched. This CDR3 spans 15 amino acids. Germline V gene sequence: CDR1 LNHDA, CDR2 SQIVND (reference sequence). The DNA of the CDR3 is TGTGCCAGTAGGACGACTAGCGGGAGCACAGATACGCAGTATTTT. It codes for CASRTTSGSTDTQYF.

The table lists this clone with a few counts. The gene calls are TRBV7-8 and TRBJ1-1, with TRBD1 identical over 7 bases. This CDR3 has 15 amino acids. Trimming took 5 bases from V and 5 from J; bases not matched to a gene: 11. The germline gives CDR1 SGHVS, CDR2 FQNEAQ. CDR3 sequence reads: CASSRAGTVITEAFF. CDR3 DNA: TGTGCCAGCAGCCGCGCCGGGACAGTAATTACTGAAGCTTTCTTT.

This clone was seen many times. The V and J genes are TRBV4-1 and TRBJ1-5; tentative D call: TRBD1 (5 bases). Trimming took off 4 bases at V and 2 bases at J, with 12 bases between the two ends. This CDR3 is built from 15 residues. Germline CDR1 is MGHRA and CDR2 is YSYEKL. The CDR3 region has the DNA TGCGCCAGCAGCCGGGGGTTTTTGGGCAATCAGCCCCAGCATTTT. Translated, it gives CASSRGFLGNQPQHF.

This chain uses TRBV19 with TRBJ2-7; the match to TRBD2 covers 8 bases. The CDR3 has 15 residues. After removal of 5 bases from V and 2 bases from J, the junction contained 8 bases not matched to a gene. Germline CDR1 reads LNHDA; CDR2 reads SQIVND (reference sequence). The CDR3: CASSVSGTSTYEQYF. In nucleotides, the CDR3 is TGTGCCAGTAGTGTCTCGGGGACTAGTACCTACGAGCAGTACTTC.

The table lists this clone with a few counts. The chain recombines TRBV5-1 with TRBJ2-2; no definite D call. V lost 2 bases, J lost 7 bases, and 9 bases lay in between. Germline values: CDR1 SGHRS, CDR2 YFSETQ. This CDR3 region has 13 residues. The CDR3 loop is CASSFREDGELFF. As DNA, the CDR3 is TGCGCCAGCAGCTTCCGTGAAGACGGGGAGCTGTTTTTT.

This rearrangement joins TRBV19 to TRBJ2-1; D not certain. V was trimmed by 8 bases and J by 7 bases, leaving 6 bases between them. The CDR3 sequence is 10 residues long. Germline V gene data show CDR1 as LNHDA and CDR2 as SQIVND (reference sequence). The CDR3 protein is CASSKNEQFF. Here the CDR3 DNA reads TGTGCCAGTTCCAAGAATGAGCAGTTCTTC.

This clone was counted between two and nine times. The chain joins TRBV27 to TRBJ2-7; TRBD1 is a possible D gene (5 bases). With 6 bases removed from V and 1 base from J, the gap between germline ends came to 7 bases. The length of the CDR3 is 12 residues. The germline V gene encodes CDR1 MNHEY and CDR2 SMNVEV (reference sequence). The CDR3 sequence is CASRDSSYEQYF. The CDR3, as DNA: TGTGCCAGCAGAGACAGTTCCTACGAGCAGTACTTC.

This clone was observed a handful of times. CDR3 in amino acids: CASSVQDTGNTIYF. The CDR3 DNA sequence: TGTGCCAGCAGCGTTCAGGACACTGGAAACACCATATATTTT. The chain carries TRBV9 and TRBJ1-3; the D gene is possibly TRBD1 (5 bases). Trimming stripped 2 bases from V and 2 bases from J, with 8 bases between. The CDR3 length is 14 residues. CDR1 and CDR2 from the germline V gene are SGDLS and YYNGEE.

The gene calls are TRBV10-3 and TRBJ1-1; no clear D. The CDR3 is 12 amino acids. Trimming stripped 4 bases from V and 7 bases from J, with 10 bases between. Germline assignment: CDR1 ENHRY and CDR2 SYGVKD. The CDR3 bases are TGTGCCATCAGTGGCGACTGGAGTGAAGCTTTCTTT. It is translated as CAISGDWSEAFF.

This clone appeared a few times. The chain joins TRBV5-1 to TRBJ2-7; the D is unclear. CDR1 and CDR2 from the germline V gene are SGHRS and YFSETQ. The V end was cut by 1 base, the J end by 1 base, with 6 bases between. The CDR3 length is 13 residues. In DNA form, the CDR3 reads TGCGCCAGCAGCTTGACAGCATCCTACGAGCAGTACTTC. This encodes CASSLTASYEQYF.

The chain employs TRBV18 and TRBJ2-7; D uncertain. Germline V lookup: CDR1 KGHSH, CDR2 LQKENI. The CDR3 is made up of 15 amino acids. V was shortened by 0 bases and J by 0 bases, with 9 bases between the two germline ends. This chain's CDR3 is CASSPPSSSSYEQYF. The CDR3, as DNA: TGTGCCAGCTCACCACCGAGCTCCAGCTCCTACGAGCAGTACTTC.

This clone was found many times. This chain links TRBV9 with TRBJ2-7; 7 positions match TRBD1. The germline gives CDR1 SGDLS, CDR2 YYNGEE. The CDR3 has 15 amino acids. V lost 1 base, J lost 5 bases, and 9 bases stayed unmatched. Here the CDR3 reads CASSVSGQKSNEQYF. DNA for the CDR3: TGTGCCAGCAGCGTATCGGGACAGAAATCGAACGAGCAGTACTTC.